This T cell receptor (beta chain) appears in the sequencing data of a study of cytomegalovirus exposure and HLA in healthy donors. The study, taken as a whole, reports: Among the CMV-associated chains, a few were confirmed in vitro as specific for CMV antigens. Investigators reported under 200 TCR beta chains as tied to cytomegalovirus. Reported performance of the classifier showed diagnosis of cytomegalovirus status with high specificity and sensitivity.

Amplification used 60 Vbeta primers and 13 Jbeta primers. Some clones are missing from TCRdb's copy, which holds only in-frame ones; the method was immunoSEQ multiplex PCR. The sample yields about 95,000 clones, around four fifths seen once. Germline V CDR1 and CDR2: SGHKS, YYEKEE (reference sequence). Trimming took 1 base from V and 7 from J; bases not matched to a gene: 7. The CDR3 has 15 residues. To note about this clone: Antigen unknown.

Source material: PBMCs. The clonotype was recovered from a man in his thirties or forties in good health and CMV-seropositive. V gene TRBV5-5 combines with J gene TRBJ2-3, with 9 bases identical to TRBD1. The CDR3 loop is CASSLRLGQGYTQYF. The CDR3 DNA follows: TGTGCCAGCAGCTTGAGATTGGGACAGGGATATACGCAGTATTTT. Full variable domain (remainder filled in from reference TRBV5-5 and TRBJ2-3): DAGVTQSPTHLIKTRGQQVTLRCSPISGHKSVSWYQQVLGQGPQFIFQYYEKEERGRGNFPDRFSARQFPNYSSELNVNALLLGDSALYLCASSLRLGQGYTQYFGPGTRLTVL.